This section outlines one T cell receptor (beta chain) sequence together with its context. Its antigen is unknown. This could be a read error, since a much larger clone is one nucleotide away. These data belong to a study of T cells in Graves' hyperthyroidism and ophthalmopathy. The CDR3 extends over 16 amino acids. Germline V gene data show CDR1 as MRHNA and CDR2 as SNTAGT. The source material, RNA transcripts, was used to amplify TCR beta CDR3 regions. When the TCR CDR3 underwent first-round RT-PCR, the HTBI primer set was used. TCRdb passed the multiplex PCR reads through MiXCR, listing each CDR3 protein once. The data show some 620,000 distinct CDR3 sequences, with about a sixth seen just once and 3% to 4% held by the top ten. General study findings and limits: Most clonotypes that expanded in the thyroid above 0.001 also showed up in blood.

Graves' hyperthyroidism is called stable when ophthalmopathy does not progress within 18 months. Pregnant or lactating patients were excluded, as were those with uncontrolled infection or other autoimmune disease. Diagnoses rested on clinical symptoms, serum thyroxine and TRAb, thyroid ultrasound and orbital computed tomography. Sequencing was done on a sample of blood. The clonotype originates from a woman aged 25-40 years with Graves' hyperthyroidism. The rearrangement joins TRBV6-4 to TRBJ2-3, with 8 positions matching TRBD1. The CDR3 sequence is CASISHRDRSTGTQYF. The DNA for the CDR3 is TGTGCCAGCATTAGCCACCGGGACAGGAGCACAGGTACGCAGTATTTT.